These 15 T cell receptor beta chains came from one sample sequenced in a study of T cell responses to AZD1222 COVID-19 vaccine. Here immunoSEQ multiplex PCR was the method, and the copy in TCRdb shows in-frame clones only, minus some. The sample comprises approximately 92,000 clones, roughly 87% of which are singletons, and less than 3% rests with the top ten. The sample in question was peripheral blood, obtained on day 0 of AZD1222 vaccination. The source of these receptors is an adult in good health.

The chain couples TRBV2 to TRBJ1-5, with a possible D match to TRBD1 (5 bases). The length of the CDR3 is 13 residues. Germline V gives CDR1 SNHLY, CDR2 FYNNEI. V was shortened by 7 bases and J by 6 bases, with 13 bases between the two germline ends. This chain's CDR3 is CASTSGRGQPQHF. The CDR3 nucleotides read TGTGCCAGCACGTCAGGGAGAGGTCAGCCCCAGCATTTT.

The chain joins TRBV18 to TRBJ2-7; D might be TRBD2 (6 bases). The CDR3 has 13 amino acids. Germline assignment: CDR1 KGHSH and CDR2 LQKENI. V shed 3 bases and J shed 3 bases, with 9 bases lying between them. The CDR3 sequence is CASSPGLDYEQYV. In nucleotides, the CDR3 is TGTGCCAGCTCACCGGGACTTGACTACGAGCAGTACGTC.

J is TRBJ2-2 and V is TRBV3-1 (or the pseudogene TRBV3-2), with D possibly being TRBD2 (6 bases). Trimming removed 2 bases from V and 4 bases from J, with 11 bases in between. The CDR3 loop spans 15 amino acids. Germline V gene lookup returns CDR1 LGHDT and CDR2 YNNKEL (reference sequence). CDR3 loop: CASSQRGLGTGELFF. The CDR3 DNA is TGTGCCAGCAGCCAAAGGGGACTTGGCACCGGGGAGCTGTTTTTT.

V is TRBV5-4 and J is TRBJ2-1; D remains unclear. There are 16 residues in the CDR3. CDR1 SGHNT and CDR2 YYREEE come from the germline V gene (reference sequence). V dropped 0 bases and J dropped 2 bases, with 12 bases sitting between them. For the CDR3, the DNA is TGTGCCAGCAGCTTGGTGAGCTCATCCCCCTACAATGAGCAGTTCTTC. Its translation: CASSLVSSSPYNEQFF.

The genes are TRBV29-1 and TRBJ1-2; D might be TRBD1 (6 bases). The V gene lost 4 bases and the J gene lost 4 bases, with 10 bases spanning the gap. This CDR3 spans 12 amino acids. Germline CDR1 is SQVTM and CDR2 is ANQGSEA. CDR3 DNA: TGCAGCGTTGCAGGGGAAATCTATGGCTACACCTTC. Encoded protein: CSVAGEIYGYTF. The variable domain in full, completed from reference TRBV29-1 and TRBJ1-2, reads SAVISQKPSRDICQRGTSLTIQCQVDSQVTMMFWYRQQPGQSLTLIATANQGSEATYESGFVIDKFPISRPNLTFSTLTVSNMSPEDSSIYLCSVAGEIYGYTFGSGTRLTVV.

The V call is TRBV6-5, the J call TRBJ2-7; a possible D gene is TRBD2 (5 bases). This CDR3 has 13 amino acids. Per germline, CDR1 MNHEY and CDR2 SVGAGI. The V end lost 8 bases, the J end lost 3 bases, and 14 bases lay between the germline ends. The CDR3 loop is CASVVGLHYEQYF. In DNA form, the CDR3 reads TGTGCCAGCGTAGTAGGACTCCACTACGAGCAGTACTTC.

V is TRBV7-3 and J is TRBJ1-5, with D unresolved. V lost 5 bases and J 6 bases, leaving 11 bases between the germline ends. The germline gives CDR1 SGHTA, CDR2 FQGTGA. CDR3 length equals 13 residues. Here the CDR3 DNA reads TGTGCCAGCAGCCCAAACTCGGGTCAGCCCCAGCATTTT. It encodes CASSPNSGQPQHF.

The CDR3 loop reads CASSKSGRNTEAFF. The CDR3 DNA reads TGTGCCAGTAGCAAATCCGGGCGGAACACTGAAGCTTTCTTT. V is TRBV19 and J is TRBJ1-1; D not certain. The CDR3 runs 14 residues. The V and J ends lost 6 bases and 1 base respectively, with 12 bases between them. CDR1 and CDR2 (germline): LNHDA, SQIVND (reference sequence).

This clone was recorded once. The chain joins TRBV7-2 to TRBJ2-1; weak D call: TRBD1 (6 bases). V lost 5 bases and J 6 bases, leaving 14 bases between the germline ends. In germline, CDR1 is SGHTA, CDR2 FQGNSA. This CDR3 contains 14 residues. This CDR3 reads CASSPQAGVNEQFF. CDR3 sequence (DNA): TGTGCCAGCAGCCCACAGGCAGGGGTCAATGAGCAGTTCTTC. Supplemented by reference TRBV7-2 and TRBJ2-1, the full variable domain reads GAGVSQSPSNKVTEKGKDVELRCDPISGHTALYWYRQSLGQGLEFLIYFQGNSAPDKSGLPSDRFSAERTGGSVSTLTIQRTQQEDSAVYLCASSPQAGVNEQFFGPGTRLTVL.

The V call is TRBV11-3, the J call TRBJ1-2; D is uncertain. The CDR3 length is 16 residues. V lost 1 base to trimming and J lost 6 bases, with 18 bases between them. Germline CDR1 and CDR2: SGHNT and YENEEA. For the CDR3, the DNA is TGTGCCAGCAGCTTAGGGCTTTTTACAGTAGCGGATGGCTACACCTTC. Residues: CASSLGLFTVADGYTF.

The gene calls are TRBV19 and TRBJ1-4, with D hard to call. Germline CDR1 is LNHDA and CDR2 is SQIVND (reference sequence). V was cut by 10 bases and J by 5 bases, with 17 bases left in between. The CDR3 loop spans 14 amino acids. In DNA form, the CDR3 reads TGTGCCACAACCAACGAAAAGTCGAATGAAAAACTGTTTTTT. Its protein is CATTNEKSNEKLFF. Filled out from reference TRBV19 and TRBJ1-4, the complete variable domain reads DGGITQSPKYLFRKEGQNVTLSCEQNLNHDAMYWYRQDPGQGLRLIYYSQIVNDFQKGDIAEGYSVSREKKESFPLTVTSAQKNPTAFYLCATTNEKSNEKLFFGSGTQLSVL.

This clone was counted only a few times. This chain joins TRBV30 and TRBJ1-1; D is possibly TRBD1 (5 bases). V lost 2 bases, J lost 0 bases, and 13 bases lay in between. The germline gives CDR1 GTSNPN, CDR2 SVGIG (reference sequence). The CDR3 extends over 15 amino acids. The CDR3 is CAWSLKLGLNTEAFF. The CDR3 nucleotides are TGTGCCTGGAGTTTGAAACTGGGACTGAACACTGAAGCTTTCTTT.

The gene calls are TRBV5-1 and TRBJ2-5; 7 bases match TRBD1. The junction had 10 bases not matched to a gene; V was cut back by 3 bases and J by 5 bases. Germline V gene lookup returns CDR1 SGHRS and CDR2 YFSETQ. The CDR3 extends over 15 amino acids. The CDR3 nucleotides are TGCGCCAGCAGCTATGGTACAGGGGCTGGGGAGACCCAGTACTTC. Its translation: CASSYGTGAGETQYF. Combining the CDR3 with reference TRBV5-1 and TRBJ2-5 gives the whole variable domain KAGVTQTPRYLIKTRGQQVTLSCSPISGHRSVSWYQQTPGQGLQFLFEYFSETQRNKGNFPGRFSGRQFSNSRSEMNVSTLELGDSALYLCASSYGTGAGETQYFGPGTRLLVL.

This sequence joins TRBV9 and TRBJ1-1; 8 bases map to TRBD1. The trim removed 3 bases at V and 1 base at J, leaving 8 bases unmatched. This CDR3 comprises 16 residues. CDR1 and CDR2 from the germline V gene are SGDLS and YYNGEE. DNA for the CDR3: TGTGCCAGCAGCGCGCTTGGACAGGGATCGAACACTGAAGCTTTCTTT. This translates into CASSALGQGSNTEAFF.

The gene calls are TRBV2 and TRBJ2-2, with D unclear. Germline V gene sequence: CDR1 SNHLY, CDR2 FYNNEI. V gave up 8 bases and J gave up 7 bases, with 20 bases separating them. The CDR3 is 15 amino acids. CDR3 coding DNA: TGTGCCAGCGCGGCCGACACTGATAGGCACGGGGAGCTGTTTTTT. Translated, it gives CASAADTDRHGELFF.